The TCR beta chain described here comes from a study of blood T cell repertoires in COVID-19. At the level of the study: Acute and convalescent COVID-19 samples came from the United States, Italy and Spain. Sources were T cells, B-cell-depleted T cells, or PBMCs; the material itself was cDNA or gDNA.

TCRdb's copy holds only in-frame clones and misses some; the assay was immunoSEQ multiplex PCR. The profile shows around 320,000 clones, 90% of them singletons. Membership in each cohort depended on participant-reported clinical history. Sequenced: PBMCs or T cells enriched from blood (not recorded which). The receptor was isolated from a woman under 30 with acute COVID-19.

This CDR3 reads CASSPKAGVADTQYF. CDR3 DNA sequence: TGCGCCAGCAGCCCCAAAGCGGGAGTGGCAGATACGCAGTATTTT. The J gene is TRBJ2-3, the V gene TRBV5-1, with 8 positions matching TRBD2. This CDR3 is built from 15 residues. The trim removed 4 bases at V and 4 bases at J, leaving 8 bases unmatched. Per the germline V gene, CDR1 is SGHRS and CDR2 is YFSETQ.